This T cell receptor beta chain is drawn from a study of CD8 T cells in Susac syndrome. RNA was extracted with the RNeasy kit, and a quantity of about 0.45 to 1 ug was reverse transcribed using random hexamers. TCRdb itself ran the immunoSEQ multiplex PCR reads through MiXCR, one entry per CDR3 protein. Of over 80,000 distinct CDR3 sequences listed, approximately 95% are singletons. Trimming stripped 1 base from V and 2 bases from J, with 12 bases between. The CDR3 contains 15 residues. CDR1 and CDR2 from the germline V gene are MNHEY and SVGAGI. From blood CD8+ and CD4+ T cells, TCR beta sequences were generated.

The TCR comes from a human donor in good health. The sample taken for sequencing was CD8+ T cells from PBMCs. The chain couples TRBV6-5 to TRBJ2-7, with no clear D. The DNA of the CDR3 is TGTGCCAGCAGTTACTTGATGGGTTCGGCCTACGAGCAGTACTTC. It encodes CASSYLMGSAYEQYF.